This note documents a single T cell receptor beta chain sequence. Its target is not known. PCR or immunohistochemistry showed mismatch repair deficiency in every enrolled patient. Produced via immunoSEQ multiplex PCR; TCRdb's table is partial and in-frame only. The repertoire includes around 120,000 clones, 88% of them detected once, and 12% sits in the top ten. This entry is derived from a study of PD-1 blockade in mismatch repair-deficient tumors. Study-level background: Patients had about 13 mismatch repair-deficient cancer types and were previously treated and progressing.

Study-wide results and limits: Tumor-resident clones, often absent from pretreatment blood, expanded after pembrolizumab and then contracted.

CDR3 length: 16 residues. J gave up 5 bases and V 4 bases, and 11 bases lay outside the gene matches. Germline V gene data show CDR1 as SGDLS and CDR2 as YYNGEE. The source is an adult with mismatch repair-deficient cancer. Material: peripheral blood, obtained just over 70 weeks after starting pembrolizumab. This chain uses TRBV9 with TRBJ2-5; 10 bases map to TRBD1. In nucleotides, the CDR3 is TGTGCCAGCAGCCCCCCGGGACAGGGGCTAAGGGAGACCCAGTACTTC. Encoded protein: CASSPPGQGLRETQYF.